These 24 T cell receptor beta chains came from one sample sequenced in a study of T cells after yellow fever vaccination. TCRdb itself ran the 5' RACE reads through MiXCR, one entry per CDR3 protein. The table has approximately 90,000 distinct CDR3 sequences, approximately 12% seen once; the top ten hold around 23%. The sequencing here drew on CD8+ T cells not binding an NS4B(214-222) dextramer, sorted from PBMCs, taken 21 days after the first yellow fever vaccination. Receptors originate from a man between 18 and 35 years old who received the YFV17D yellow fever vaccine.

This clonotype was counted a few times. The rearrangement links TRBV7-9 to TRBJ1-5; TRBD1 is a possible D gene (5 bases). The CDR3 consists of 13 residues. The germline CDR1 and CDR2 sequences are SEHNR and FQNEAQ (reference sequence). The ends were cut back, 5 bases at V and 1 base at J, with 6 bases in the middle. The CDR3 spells CASSRGSNQPQHF. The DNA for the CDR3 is TGTGCCAGCAGCAGGGGCAGCAATCAGCCCCAGCATTTT. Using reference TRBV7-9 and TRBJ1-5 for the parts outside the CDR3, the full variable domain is DTGVSQNPRHKITKRGQNVTFRCDPISEHNRLYWYRQTLGQGPEFLTYFQNEAQLEKSRLLSDRFSAERPKGSFSTLEIQRTEQGDSAMYLCASSRGSNQPQHFGDGTRLSIL.

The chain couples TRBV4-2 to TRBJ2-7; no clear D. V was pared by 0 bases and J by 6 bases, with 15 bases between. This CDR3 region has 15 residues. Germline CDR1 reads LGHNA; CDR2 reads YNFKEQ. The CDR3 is CASSQEQTPPGEQYF. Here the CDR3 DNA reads TGTGCCAGCAGCCAAGAACAGACACCCCCGGGCGAGCAGTACTTC.

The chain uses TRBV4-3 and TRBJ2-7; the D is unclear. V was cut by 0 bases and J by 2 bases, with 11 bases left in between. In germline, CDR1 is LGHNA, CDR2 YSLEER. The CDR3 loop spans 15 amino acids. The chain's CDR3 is CASSQDDAGAYEQYV. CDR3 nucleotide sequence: TGCGCCAGCAGCCAAGACGACGCAGGTGCCTACGAGCAGTACGTC.

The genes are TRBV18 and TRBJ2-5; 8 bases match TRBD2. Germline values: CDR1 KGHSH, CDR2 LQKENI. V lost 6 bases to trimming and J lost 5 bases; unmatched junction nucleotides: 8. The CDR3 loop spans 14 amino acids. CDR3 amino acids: CASSPGLVAETQYF. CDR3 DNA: TGTGCCAGCTCCCCGGGACTAGTTGCGGAGACCCAGTACTTC.

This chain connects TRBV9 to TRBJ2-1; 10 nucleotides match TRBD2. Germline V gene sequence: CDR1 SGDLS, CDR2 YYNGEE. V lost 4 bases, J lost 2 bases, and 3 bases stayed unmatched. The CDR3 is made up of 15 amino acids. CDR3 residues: CASSRSGGAYNEQFF. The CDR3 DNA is TGTGCCAGCAGCCGAAGCGGGGGGGCCTACAATGAGCAGTTCTTC.

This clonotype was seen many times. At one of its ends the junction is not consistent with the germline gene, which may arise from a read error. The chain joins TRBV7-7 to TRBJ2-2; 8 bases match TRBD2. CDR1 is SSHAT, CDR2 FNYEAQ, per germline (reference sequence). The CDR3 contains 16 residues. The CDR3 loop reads CASSLAGSENTGELFF. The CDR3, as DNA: TGTGCTAGCAGCTTAGCGGGGTCAGAGAACACCGGGGAGCTGTTTTTT.

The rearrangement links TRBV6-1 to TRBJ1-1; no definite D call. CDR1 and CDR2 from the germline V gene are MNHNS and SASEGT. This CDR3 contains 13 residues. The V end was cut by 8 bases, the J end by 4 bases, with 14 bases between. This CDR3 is CASELGPGTEAFF. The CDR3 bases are TGTGCCAGCGAACTAGGTCCGGGCACTGAAGCTTTCTTT.

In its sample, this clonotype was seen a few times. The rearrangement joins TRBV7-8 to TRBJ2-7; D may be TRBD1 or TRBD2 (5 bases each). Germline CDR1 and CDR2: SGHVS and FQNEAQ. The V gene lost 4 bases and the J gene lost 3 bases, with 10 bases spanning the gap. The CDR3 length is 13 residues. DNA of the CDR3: TGTGCCAGCAGCTCCGGGGACGTCTACGAGCAGTACGTC. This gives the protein CASSSGDVYEQYV.

The CDR3 nucleotides are TGTGCCAGCAGCTTAAGGACAGGGCTCACTGAAGCTTTCTTT. The encoded protein is CASSLRTGLTEAFF. This chain links TRBV13 with TRBJ1-1; 8 bases map to TRBD1. The length of the CDR3 is 14 residues. Germline-derived CDR1 and CDR2 are PRHDT and FYEKMQ (reference sequence). Trimming at V came to 2 bases and at J to 4 bases, leaving 3 bases not matched to a gene.

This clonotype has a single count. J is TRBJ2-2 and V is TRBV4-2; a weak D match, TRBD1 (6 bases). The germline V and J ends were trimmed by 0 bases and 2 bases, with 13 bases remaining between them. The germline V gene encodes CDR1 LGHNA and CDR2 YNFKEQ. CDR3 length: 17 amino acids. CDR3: CASSQEGAAGNTGELFF. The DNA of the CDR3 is TGTGCCAGCAGCCAAGAGGGGGCTGCTGGAAACACCGGGGAGCTGTTTTTT.

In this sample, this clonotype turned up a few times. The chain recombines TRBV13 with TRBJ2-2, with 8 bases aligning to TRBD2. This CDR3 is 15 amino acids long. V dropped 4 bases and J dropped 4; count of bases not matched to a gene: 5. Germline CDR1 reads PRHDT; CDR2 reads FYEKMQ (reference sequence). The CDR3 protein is CASSSRGASTGELFF. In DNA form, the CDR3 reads TGTGCCAGCAGCTCGCGGGGGGCCTCCACCGGGGAGCTGTTTTTT. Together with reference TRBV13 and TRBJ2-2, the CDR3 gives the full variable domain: AAGVIQSPRHLIKEKRETATLKCYPIPRHDTVYWYQQGPGQDPQFLISFYEKMQSDKGSIPDRFSAQQFSDYHSELNMSSLELGDSALYFCASSSRGASTGELFFGEGSRLTVL.

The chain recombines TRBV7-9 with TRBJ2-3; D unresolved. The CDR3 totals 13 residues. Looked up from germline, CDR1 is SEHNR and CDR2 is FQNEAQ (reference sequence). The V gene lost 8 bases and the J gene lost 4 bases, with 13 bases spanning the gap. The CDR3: CASHAPVSDTQYF. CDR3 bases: TGTGCCAGCCATGCGCCTGTGTCAGATACGCAGTATTTT.

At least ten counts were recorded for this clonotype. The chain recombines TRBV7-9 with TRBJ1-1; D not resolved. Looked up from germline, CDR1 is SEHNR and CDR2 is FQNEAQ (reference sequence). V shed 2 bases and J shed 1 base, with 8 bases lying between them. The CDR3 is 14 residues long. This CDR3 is CASSLNPENTEAFF. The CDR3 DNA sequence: TGTGCCAGCAGCTTAAATCCCGAGAACACTGAAGCTTTCTTT.

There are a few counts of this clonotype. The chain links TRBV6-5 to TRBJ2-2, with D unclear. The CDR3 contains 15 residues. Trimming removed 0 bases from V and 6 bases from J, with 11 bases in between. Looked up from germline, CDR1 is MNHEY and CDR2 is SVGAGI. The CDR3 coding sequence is TGTGCCAGCAGTTACTCGACGGAGCAGGCCGGGGAGCTGTTTTTT. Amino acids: CASSYSTEQAGELFF.

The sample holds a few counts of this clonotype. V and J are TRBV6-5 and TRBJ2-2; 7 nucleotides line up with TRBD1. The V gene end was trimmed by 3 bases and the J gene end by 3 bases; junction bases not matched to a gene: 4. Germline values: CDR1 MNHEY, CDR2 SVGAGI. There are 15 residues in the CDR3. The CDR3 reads CASSYGQGDTGELFF. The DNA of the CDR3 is TGTGCCAGCAGTTATGGGCAGGGGGACACCGGGGAGCTGTTTTTT.

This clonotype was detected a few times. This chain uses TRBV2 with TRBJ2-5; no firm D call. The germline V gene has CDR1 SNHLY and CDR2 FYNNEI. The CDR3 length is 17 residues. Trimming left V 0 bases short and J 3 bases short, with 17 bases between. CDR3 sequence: CASSEARIWGREETQYF. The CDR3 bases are TGTGCCAGCAGTGAAGCGAGGATTTGGGGAAGGGAAGAGACCCAGTACTTC.

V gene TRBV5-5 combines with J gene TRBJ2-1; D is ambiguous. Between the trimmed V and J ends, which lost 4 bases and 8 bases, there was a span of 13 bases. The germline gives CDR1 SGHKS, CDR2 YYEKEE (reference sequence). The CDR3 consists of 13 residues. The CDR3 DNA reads TGTGCCAGCAGCCCCCTCCTCCGGTATGAGCAGTTCTTC. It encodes CASSPLLRYEQFF.

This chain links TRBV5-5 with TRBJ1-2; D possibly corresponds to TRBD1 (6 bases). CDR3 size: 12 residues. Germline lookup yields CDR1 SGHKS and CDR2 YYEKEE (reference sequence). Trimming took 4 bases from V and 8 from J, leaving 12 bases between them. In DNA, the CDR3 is TGTGCCAGCAGCGATCACAGGGACGGCTACACCTTC. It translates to CASSDHRDGYTF.

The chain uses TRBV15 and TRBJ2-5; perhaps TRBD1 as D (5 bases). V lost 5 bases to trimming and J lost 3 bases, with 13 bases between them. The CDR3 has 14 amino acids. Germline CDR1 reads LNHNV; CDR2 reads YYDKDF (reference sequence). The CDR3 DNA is TGTGCCACCAGCTTGGCCCGCAGGGAAGAGACCCAGTACTTC. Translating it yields CATSLARREETQYF.

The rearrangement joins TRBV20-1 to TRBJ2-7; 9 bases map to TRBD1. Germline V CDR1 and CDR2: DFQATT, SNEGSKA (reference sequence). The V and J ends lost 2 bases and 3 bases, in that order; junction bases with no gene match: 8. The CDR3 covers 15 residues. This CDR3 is CSARTPGQGVYEQYF. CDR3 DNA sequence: TGCAGTGCTAGAACCCCGGGACAGGGAGTCTACGAGCAGTACTTC.

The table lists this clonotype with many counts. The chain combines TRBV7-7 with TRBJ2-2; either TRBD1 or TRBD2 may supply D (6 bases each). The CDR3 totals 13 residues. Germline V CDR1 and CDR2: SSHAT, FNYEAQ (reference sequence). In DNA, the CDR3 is TGTGCTAGCGCCCCGGGGGCCACCGGGGAGCTGTTTTTT. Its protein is CASAPGATGELFF.

CDR3 in DNA: TGTGCCAGCCGCGATTTGACGGGGGGGAATTCCTACGAGCAGTACTTC. Its translation is CASRDLTGGNSYEQYF. The chain recombines TRBV6-2 or TRBV6-3 with TRBJ2-7; 8 bases fit TRBD2. Germline trimming cut 8 bases from V and 1 base from J; bases unmatched to any gene: 13. Germline-derived CDR1 and CDR2 are MNHEY and SVGEGT. This CDR3 region has 16 residues.

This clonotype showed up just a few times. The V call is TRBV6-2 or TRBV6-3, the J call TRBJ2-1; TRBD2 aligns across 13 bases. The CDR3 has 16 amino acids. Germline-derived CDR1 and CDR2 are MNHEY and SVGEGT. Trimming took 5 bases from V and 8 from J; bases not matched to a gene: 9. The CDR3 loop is CASSAGTSGARDEQFF. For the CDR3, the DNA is TGTGCCAGCAGTGCCGGGACTAGCGGGGCCCGAGATGAGCAGTTCTTC.

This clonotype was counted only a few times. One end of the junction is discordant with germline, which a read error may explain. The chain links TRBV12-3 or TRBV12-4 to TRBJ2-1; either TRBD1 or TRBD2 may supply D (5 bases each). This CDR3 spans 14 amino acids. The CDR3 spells CASNGASTYNEQFF. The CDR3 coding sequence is TGTGCGAGCAACGGGGCCTCCACCTACAATGAGCAGTTCTTC.